A single sample gave rise to the 5 T cell receptor beta chains below, sequenced in a study of early T cells in non-severe SARS-CoV-2 infection. Using its own MiXCR run on the 5' RACE reads, TCRdb lists one record per CDR3 protein. The data contain tens of thousands of distinct CDR3 sequences, more than 4.5% of them singletons. The specimen was whole blood. The receptors derive from an adult who was a healthcare worker with PCR-confirmed SARS-CoV-2 infection or an uninfected control (not recorded which).

V is TRBV21-1 and J is TRBJ2-7; the table names TRBD2, a call not compared with the DNA. TRBV21-1 is reported as a pseudogene. The CDR3 runs 16 residues. The CDR3 sequence is CASSMPPRTAVYEQYF. Here the CDR3 DNA reads TGTGCCAGCAGCATGCCTCCTAGGACGGCGGTCTACGAGCAGTACTTC.

This clonotype has at least ten counts. V usage is TRBV19 and J usage is TRBJ2-1; 10 bases align to TRBD2. Germline V gene sequence: CDR1 LNHDA, CDR2 SQIVND (reference sequence). The CDR3 is 16 residues long. Trimming took 2 bases from V and 2 from J; bases not matched to a gene: 3. This CDR3 reads CASSIPSGSPYNEQFF. The DNA for the CDR3 is TGTGCCAGTAGTATACCTAGCGGGAGTCCCTACAATGAGCAGTTCTTC.

This clonotype has just a few counts. V usage is TRBV5-1 and J usage is TRBJ2-5; D may be TRBD1 or TRBD2 (5 bases each). Germline CDR1 is SGHRS and CDR2 is YFSETQ. V was trimmed by 4 bases and J by 5 bases, leaving 18 bases between them. The length of the CDR3 is 15 residues. The CDR3 bases are TGCGCCAGCAGCCAGGGACCTCAAAAGAAGGAGACCCAGTACTTC. This gives the protein CASSQGPQKKETQYF.

This clonotype was seen ten or more times. The rearrangement joins TRBV19 to TRBJ1-2; D unresolved. Germline V gene data show CDR1 as LNHDA and CDR2 as SQIVND (reference sequence). V was trimmed by 7 bases and J by 7 bases, leaving 19 bases between them. There are 14 residues in the CDR3. The CDR3 is CASKTDGPFSGYTF. As DNA, the CDR3 is TGTGCCAGTAAAACTGACGGTCCTTTCAGTGGCTACACCTTC.

This clonotype has a count of ten or more. This chain's CDR3 is CAISREDRDNSPLHF. The CDR3 region has the DNA TGTGCCATCAGCCGGGAGGACAGGGACAATTCACCCCTCCACTTT. This chain links TRBV10-3 with TRBJ1-6; TRBD1 matches at 8 bases. This CDR3 region has 15 residues. Looked up from germline, CDR1 is ENHRY and CDR2 is SYGVKD. V lost 6 bases and J lost 7; bases outside the gene matches: 8.